What follows are 10 T cell receptor beta chains derived from one specimen sequenced in a study of monozygotic twins with inflammatory bowel disease. TCRdb re-called the 5' RACE reads and catalogs CDR3 proteins one per entry, DNA excluded. Reported are 400,000 to 500,000 distinct CDR3 sequences; the ten largest clones contain approximately 2.3%. Sequenced material: blood. The source of these receptors is a human donor with ulcerative colitis or Crohn's disease, or a healthy co-twin of an affected twin (not recorded which).

The rearrangement links TRBV7-6 to TRBJ2-1. Germline V gene data show CDR1 as SGHVS and CDR2 as FNYEAQ. The CDR3 is 15 residues long. The CDR3 loop reads CASSLGAQLYNEQFF.

The chain joins TRBV24-1 to TRBJ2-3; TCRdb names TRBD1, which stays unverified in the absence of DNA. The CDR3 has 16 residues. The germline V gene encodes CDR1 KGHDR and CDR2 SFDVKD. CDR3 in amino acids: CATSDPGQADTDTQYF.

The CDR3 here is CASRFGNTEAFF. The genes are TRBV3-1 and TRBJ1-1. CDR1 LGHDT and CDR2 YNNKEL come from the germline V gene (reference sequence). The CDR3 runs to 12 residues.

The chain is built from TRBV28 and TRBJ2-3; TCRdb indicates TRBD2, and absent DNA this call remains unverified. Germline V gene data show CDR1 as MDHEN and CDR2 as SYDVKM. The CDR3 runs 17 residues. Here the CDR3 reads CASSSGTSGSGTDTQYF.

V gene TRBV27 combines with J gene TRBJ2-1; checking the TCRdb D call of TRBD2 is not possible without DNA. This CDR3 spans 16 amino acids. CDR1 is MNHEY and CDR2 is SMNVEV in the germline V gene (reference sequence). This CDR3 reads CASSRLAGFSYNEQFF.

V is TRBV12-3 or TRBV12-4 and J is TRBJ1-1. The CDR3 consists of 14 residues. CDR3 region: CASSSYPRNTEAFF.

This sequence joins TRBV6-2 or TRBV6-3 and TRBJ2-7; the TCRdb D gene call, TRBD1, has no DNA to confirm it. Germline-derived CDR1 and CDR2 are MNHEY and SVGEGT. This CDR3 contains 16 residues. CDR3 region: CASSDNWTGLSYEQYF.

The rearrangement uses TRBV24-1 and TRBJ2-7. Looked up from germline, CDR1 is KGHDR and CDR2 is SFDVKD. This CDR3 contains 14 residues. The CDR3: CATSEETGLHEQYF.

This rearrangement joins TRBV19 to TRBJ2-7; TCRdb's assignment of TRBD2 cannot be checked, as there is no DNA. The CDR3 has 15 amino acids. Germline assignment: CDR1 LNHDA and CDR2 SQIVND (reference sequence). CDR3 protein: CASSTGTSGITEQYF.

V and J are TRBV6-1 and TRBJ2-3; the TCRdb call, TRBD2, lacks DNA for checking. Germline CDR1 MNHNS, CDR2 SASEGT. This CDR3 has 16 amino acids. The CDR3 protein is CASTRPVAGRTDTQYF.